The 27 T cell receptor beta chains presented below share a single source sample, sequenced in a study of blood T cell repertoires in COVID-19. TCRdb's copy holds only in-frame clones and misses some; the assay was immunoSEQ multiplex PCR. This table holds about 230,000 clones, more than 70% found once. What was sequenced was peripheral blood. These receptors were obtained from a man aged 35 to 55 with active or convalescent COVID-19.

CDR3 in amino acids: CASTSFDGSSYEQYF. For the CDR3, the DNA is TGTGCCAGCACTAGCTTCGACGGAAGCTCCTACGAGCAGTACTTC. The chain is built from TRBV5-6 and TRBJ2-7, with a weak D call TRBD2 (5 bases). Germline V gene data show CDR1 as SGHDT and CDR2 as YYEEEE. V lost 6 bases and J 0 bases, leaving 16 bases between the germline ends. The CDR3 has 15 amino acids.

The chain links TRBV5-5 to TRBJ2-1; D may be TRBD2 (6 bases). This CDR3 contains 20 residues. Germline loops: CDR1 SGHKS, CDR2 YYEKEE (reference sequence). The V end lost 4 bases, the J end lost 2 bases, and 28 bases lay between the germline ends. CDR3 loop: CASSPTRLRSGAGTYNEQFF. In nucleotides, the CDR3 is TGTGCCAGCAGCCCCACTAGACTCCGATCTGGGGCGGGAACCTACAATGAGCAGTTCTTC.

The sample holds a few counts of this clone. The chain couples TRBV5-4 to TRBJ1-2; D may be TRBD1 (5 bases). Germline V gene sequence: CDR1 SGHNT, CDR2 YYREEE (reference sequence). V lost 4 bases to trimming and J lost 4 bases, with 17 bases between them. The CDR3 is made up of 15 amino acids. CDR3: CASSKTRDWSYGYTF. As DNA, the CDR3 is TGTGCCAGCAGCAAGACCAGGGACTGGAGCTATGGCTACACCTTC.

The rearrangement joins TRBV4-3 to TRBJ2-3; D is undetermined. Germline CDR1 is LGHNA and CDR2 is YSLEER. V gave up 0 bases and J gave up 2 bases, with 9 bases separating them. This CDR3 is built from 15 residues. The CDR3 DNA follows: TGCGCCAGCAGCCAAGAACAACGTCCCACAGATACGCAGTATTTT. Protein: CASSQEQRPTDTQYF.

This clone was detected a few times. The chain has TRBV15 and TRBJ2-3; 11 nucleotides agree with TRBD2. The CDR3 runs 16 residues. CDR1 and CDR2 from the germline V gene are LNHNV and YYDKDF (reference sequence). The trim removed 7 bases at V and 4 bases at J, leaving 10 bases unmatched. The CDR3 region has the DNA TGTGCCACCACGCATGGACTAGCGGGCTTTTCAGATACGCAGTATTTT. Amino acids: CATTHGLAGFSDTQYF.

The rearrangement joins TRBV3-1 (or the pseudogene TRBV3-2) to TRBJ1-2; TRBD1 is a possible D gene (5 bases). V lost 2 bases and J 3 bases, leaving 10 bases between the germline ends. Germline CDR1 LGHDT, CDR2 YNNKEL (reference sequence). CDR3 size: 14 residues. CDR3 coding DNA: TGTGCCAGCAGCCAATCAGGGAGGGACTATGGCTACACCTTC. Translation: CASSQSGRDYGYTF.

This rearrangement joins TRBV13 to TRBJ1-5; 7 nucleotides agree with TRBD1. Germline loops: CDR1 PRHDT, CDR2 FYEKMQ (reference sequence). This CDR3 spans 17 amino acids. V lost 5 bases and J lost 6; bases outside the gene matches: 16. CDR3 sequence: CASSGGGGRGSVQPQHF. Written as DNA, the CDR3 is TGTGCCAGCAGCGGAGGGGGTGGCAGGGGGTCGGTTCAGCCCCAGCATTTT.

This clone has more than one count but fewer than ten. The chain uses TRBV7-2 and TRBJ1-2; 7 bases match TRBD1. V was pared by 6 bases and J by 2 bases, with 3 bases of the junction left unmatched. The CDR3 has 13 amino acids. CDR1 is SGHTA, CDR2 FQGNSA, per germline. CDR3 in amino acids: CASSTGQNYGYTF. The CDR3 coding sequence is TGTGCCAGCAGTACGGGACAGAACTATGGCTACACCTTC.

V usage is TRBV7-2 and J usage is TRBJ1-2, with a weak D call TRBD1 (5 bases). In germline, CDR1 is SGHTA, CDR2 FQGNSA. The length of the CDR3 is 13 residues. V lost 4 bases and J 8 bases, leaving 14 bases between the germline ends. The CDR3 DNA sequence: TGTGCCAGCAGCTCCCTCTGGGGGGGAGGCTACACCTTC. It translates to CASSSLWGGGYTF.

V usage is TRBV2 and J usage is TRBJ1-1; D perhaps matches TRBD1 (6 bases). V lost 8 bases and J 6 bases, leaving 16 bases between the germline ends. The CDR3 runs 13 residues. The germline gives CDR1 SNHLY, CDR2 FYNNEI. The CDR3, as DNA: TGTGCCAGCTCTGAGGGGGTTGGGGCTGAAGCTTTCTTT. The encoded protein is CASSEGVGAEAFF.

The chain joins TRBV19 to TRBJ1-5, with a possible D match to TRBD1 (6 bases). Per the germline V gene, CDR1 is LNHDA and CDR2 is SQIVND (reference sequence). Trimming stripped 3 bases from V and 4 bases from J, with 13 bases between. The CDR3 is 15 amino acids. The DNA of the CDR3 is TGTGCCAGTAGTATCTTGGTGGACAGAAATCAGCCCCAGCATTTT. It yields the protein CASSILVDRNQPQHF.

This chain's CDR3 is CASSPRTVRGRDNEQFF. The CDR3 DNA sequence: TGTGCCAGCTCACCACGGACTGTCCGGGGGAGAGACAATGAGCAGTTCTTC. The V call is TRBV18, the J call TRBJ2-1; D may be TRBD2 (6 bases). Germline CDR1 and CDR2: KGHSH and LQKENI. V was cut by 1 base and J by 5 bases, with 18 bases left in between. This CDR3 spans 17 amino acids.

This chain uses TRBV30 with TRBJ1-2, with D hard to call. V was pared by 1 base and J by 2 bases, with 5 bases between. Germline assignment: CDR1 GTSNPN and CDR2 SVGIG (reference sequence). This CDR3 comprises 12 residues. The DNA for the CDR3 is TGTGCCTGGAGTGAGACAAACTATGGCTACACCTTC. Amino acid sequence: CAWSETNYGYTF.

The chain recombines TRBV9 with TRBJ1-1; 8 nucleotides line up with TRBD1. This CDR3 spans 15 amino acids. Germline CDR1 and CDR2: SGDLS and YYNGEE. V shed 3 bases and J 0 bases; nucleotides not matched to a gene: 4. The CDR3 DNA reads TGTGCCAGCAGCGCCGGGACAGGCTTGAACACTGAAGCTTTCTTT. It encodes CASSAGTGLNTEAFF.

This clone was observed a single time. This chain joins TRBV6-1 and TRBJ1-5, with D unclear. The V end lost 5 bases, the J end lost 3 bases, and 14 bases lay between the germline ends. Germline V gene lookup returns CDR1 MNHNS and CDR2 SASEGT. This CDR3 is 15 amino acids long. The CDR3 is CASSWRDYDNQPQHF. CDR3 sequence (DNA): TGTGCCAGCAGTTGGAGGGATTACGACAATCAGCCCCAGCATTTT.

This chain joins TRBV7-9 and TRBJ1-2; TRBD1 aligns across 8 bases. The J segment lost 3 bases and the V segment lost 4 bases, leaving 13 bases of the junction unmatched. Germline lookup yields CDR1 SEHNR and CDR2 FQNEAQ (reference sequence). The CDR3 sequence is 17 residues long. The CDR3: CASSWSGQGGRYYGYTF. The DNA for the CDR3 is TGTGCCAGCAGCTGGAGCGGACAGGGTGGAAGGTACTATGGCTACACCTTC.

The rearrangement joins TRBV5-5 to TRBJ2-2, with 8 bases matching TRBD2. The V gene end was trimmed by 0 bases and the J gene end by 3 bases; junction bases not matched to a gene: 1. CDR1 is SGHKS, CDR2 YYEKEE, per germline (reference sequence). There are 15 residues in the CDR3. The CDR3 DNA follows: TGTGCCAGCAGCTTGGCGGGGGGGCACACCGGGGAGCTGTTTTTT. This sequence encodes CASSLAGGHTGELFF.

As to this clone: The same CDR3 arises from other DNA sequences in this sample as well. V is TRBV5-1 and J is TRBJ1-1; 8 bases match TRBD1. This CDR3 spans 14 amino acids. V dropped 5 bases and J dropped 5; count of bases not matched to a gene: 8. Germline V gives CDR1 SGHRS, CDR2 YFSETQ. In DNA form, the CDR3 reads TGCGCCAGCAGTCTTGGACAGGGAGGTACTGAAGCTTTCTTT. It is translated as CASSLGQGGTEAFF.

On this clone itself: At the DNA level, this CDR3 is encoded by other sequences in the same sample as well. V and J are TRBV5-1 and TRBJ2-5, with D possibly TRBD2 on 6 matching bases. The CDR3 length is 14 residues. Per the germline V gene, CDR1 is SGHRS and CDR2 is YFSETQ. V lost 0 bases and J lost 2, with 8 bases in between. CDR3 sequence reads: CASSLGRGQETQYF. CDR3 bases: TGCGCCAGCAGCTTGGGCCGGGGGCAAGAGACCCAGTACTTC.

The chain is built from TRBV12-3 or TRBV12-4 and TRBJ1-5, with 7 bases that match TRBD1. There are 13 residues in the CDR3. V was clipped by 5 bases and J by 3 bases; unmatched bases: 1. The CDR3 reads CASSDRVNQPQHF. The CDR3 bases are TGTGCCAGCAGTGACAGGGTCAATCAGCCCCAGCATTTT.

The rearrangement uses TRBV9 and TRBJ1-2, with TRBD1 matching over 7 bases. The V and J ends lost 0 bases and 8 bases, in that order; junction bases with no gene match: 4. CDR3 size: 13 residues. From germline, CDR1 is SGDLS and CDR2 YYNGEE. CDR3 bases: TGTGCCAGCAGCGTAGCTGAAGGGGGCGGCTACACCTTC. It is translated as CASSVAEGGGYTF.

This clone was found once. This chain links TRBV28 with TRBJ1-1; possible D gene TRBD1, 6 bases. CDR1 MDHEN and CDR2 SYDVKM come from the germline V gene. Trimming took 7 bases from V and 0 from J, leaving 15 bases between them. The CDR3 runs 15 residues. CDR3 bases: TGTGCCAGCACCGGGGGGGCAGTCATGAACACTGAAGCTTTCTTT. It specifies CASTGGAVMNTEAFF.

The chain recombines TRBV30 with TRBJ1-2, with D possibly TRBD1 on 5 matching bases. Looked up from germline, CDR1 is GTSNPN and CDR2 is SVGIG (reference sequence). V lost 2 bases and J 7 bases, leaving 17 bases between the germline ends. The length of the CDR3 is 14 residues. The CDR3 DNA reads TGTGCCTGGAGTTTTGGTCCAGGGCACTCTGGCTACACCTTC. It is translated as CAWSFGPGHSGYTF. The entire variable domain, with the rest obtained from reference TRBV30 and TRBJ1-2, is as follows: SQTIHQWPATLVQPVGSPLSLECTVEGTSNPNLYWYRQAAGRGLQLLFYSVGIGQISSEVPQNLSASRPQDRQFILSSKKLLLSDSGFYLCAWSFGPGHSGYTFGSGTRLTVV.

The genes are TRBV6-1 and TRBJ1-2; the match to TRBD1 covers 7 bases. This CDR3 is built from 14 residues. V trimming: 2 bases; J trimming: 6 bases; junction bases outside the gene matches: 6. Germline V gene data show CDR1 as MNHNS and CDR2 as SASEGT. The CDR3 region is CASSEQGEWDGYTF. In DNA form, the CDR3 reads TGTGCCAGCAGTGAACAGGGGGAGTGGGATGGCTACACCTTC.

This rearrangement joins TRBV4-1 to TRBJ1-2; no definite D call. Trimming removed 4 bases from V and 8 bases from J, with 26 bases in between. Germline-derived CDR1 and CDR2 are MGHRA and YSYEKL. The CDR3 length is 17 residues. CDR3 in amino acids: CASSPVRLSGKVEGYTF. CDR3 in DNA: TGCGCCAGCAGCCCAGTGAGATTGTCGGGTAAAGTAGAAGGCTACACCTTC.

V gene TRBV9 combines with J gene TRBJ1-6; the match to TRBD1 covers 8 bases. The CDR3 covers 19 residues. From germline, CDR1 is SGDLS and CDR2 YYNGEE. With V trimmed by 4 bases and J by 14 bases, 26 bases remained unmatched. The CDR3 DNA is TGTGCCAGCAGCCCCAGACTCCAAGTGGGGACAGGAAAAGAAGAGTCCCTCCACTTT. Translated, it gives CASSPRLQVGTGKEESLHF.

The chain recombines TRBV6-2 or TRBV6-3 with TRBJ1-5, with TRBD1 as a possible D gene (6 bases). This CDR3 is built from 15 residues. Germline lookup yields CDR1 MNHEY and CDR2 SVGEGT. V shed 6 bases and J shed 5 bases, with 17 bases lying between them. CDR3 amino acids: CASRPRGGLDQPQHF. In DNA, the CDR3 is TGTGCCAGCAGACCTCGGGGGGGGCTTGATCAGCCCCAGCATTTT.